The 31 T cell receptor beta chains reported below all come from one sample, sequenced in a study of T cell responses to AZD1222 COVID-19 vaccine. Clones were sequenced by immunoSEQ multiplex PCR, and TCRdb holds only the in-frame ones, with some missing. Among about 150,000 clones listed, around nine tenths were seen once. Sequenced material: peripheral blood, taken 28 days after the second AZD1222 dose. The receptor source for this set is an adult who received the AZD1222 COVID-19 vaccine.

The CDR3 region has the DNA TGTGCCAGCAGTGCAGATGGCGGGGAGGGGGAGACCCAGTACTTC. Its translation is CASSADGGEGETQYF. The J gene is TRBJ2-5, the V gene TRBV4-2, with 7 bases matching TRBD2. Germline loops: CDR1 LGHNA, CDR2 YNFKEQ. Trimming cost V 6 bases and J 5 bases; bases outside gene matches: 12. The CDR3 length is 15 residues.

V gene TRBV6-5 combines with J gene TRBJ1-2, with 11 bases that match TRBD1. The CDR3 spans 15 residues. Trimming removed 6 bases from V and 7 bases from J; junction bases left unmatched: 10. The germline CDR1 and CDR2 sequences are MNHEY and SVGAGI. For the CDR3, the DNA is TGTGCCAGCAGCCCCGGGACAGGGGGAGTCAGTGGCTACACCTTC. Translating it yields CASSPGTGGVSGYTF.

Turning to this clone: This CDR3 is also generated by other DNA sequences in the sample. This chain links TRBV5-1 with TRBJ1-1; possibly TRBD1 for D (5 bases). The V and J ends lost 7 bases and 1 base respectively, with 11 bases between them. The CDR3 has 13 residues. CDR1 is SGHRS, CDR2 YFSETQ, per germline. DNA for the CDR3: TGCGCCAGCGGCCGGGACGGGAACACTGAAGCTTTCTTT. Protein sequence: CASGRDGNTEAFF.

This chain connects TRBV11-2 to TRBJ2-7, with a possible D match to TRBD2 (6 bases). The germline gives CDR1 SGHAT, CDR2 FQNNGV. The CDR3 spans 13 residues. Trimming cost V 9 bases and J 4 bases, with 16 bases left between them. In nucleotides, the CDR3 is TGTGCCAGTTTGGGTGGGGGAGGATACGAGCAGTACTTC. This codes for CASLGGGGYEQYF.

This chain uses TRBV9 with TRBJ2-2; D unresolved. Germline assignment: CDR1 SGDLS and CDR2 YYNGEE. Trimming left V 0 bases short and J 4 bases short, with 4 bases between. The CDR3 is 13 amino acids. The CDR3 protein is CASSVVGTGELFF. CDR3 coding DNA: TGTGCCAGCAGCGTAGTAGGCACCGGGGAGCTGTTTTTT.

J is TRBJ1-5 and V is TRBV6-5; tentative D call: TRBD1 (6 bases). This CDR3 contains 13 residues. V lost 6 bases to trimming and J lost 4 bases, with 10 bases between them. Per the germline V gene, CDR1 is MNHEY and CDR2 is SVGAGI. Here the CDR3 DNA reads TGTGCCAGCAGGTTACAGGGAAATCAGCCCCAGCATTTT. Its translation is CASRLQGNQPQHF.

This rearrangement joins TRBV18 to TRBJ1-1, with D possibly being TRBD1 (6 bases). From germline, CDR1 is KGHSH and CDR2 LQKENI. CDR3 size: 15 residues. V was trimmed by 1 base and J by 2 bases, leaving 11 bases between them. The CDR3 protein is CASSPRGPTNTEAFF. CDR3 bases: TGTGCCAGCTCACCACGGGGGCCGACAAACACTGAAGCTTTCTTT.

V usage is TRBV2 and J usage is TRBJ2-2, with 7 bases fitting TRBD2. The germline CDR1 and CDR2 sequences are SNHLY and FYNNEI. V lost 6 bases, J lost 0 bases, and 4 bases stayed unmatched. This CDR3 has 15 amino acids. The CDR3 region is CASRLAEANTGELFF. The CDR3, as DNA: TGTGCCAGCAGGCTAGCGGAGGCGAACACCGGGGAGCTGTTTTTT.

The chain uses TRBV6-8 and TRBJ2-7; the D call may be TRBD1 or TRBD2 (5 bases each). This CDR3 has 15 residues. With 2 bases removed from V and 2 bases from J, the gap between germline ends came to 13 bases. CDR1 is MNHGY, CDR2 SAAAGT, per germline. CDR3 DNA sequence: TGTGCCAGCAGTTACACTTGGGACCATCCCTACGAGCAGTACTTC. Its translation: CASSYTWDHPYEQYF.

The chain's CDR3 is CASSLPLDSGELFF. CDR3 bases: TGTGCCAGCAGTTTACCCCTCGATTCCGGGGAGCTGTTTTTT. The chain recombines TRBV28 with TRBJ2-2, with no clear D. V lost 2 bases and J lost 6, with 10 bases in between. Germline V gene sequence: CDR1 MDHEN, CDR2 SYDVKM. CDR3 size: 14 residues.

The chain carries TRBV2 and TRBJ1-5; D is perhaps TRBD1 (6 bases). The V gene's germline CDR1 is SNHLY and CDR2 FYNNEI. Trimming shortened V by 8 bases and J by 2 bases, and 13 bases separated the two germline ends. The CDR3 loop spans 14 amino acids. The CDR3 sequence: CASVGGQGNQPQHF. The CDR3 nucleotides are TGTGCCAGCGTAGGGGGGCAGGGCAATCAGCCCCAGCATTTT.

The chain combines TRBV30 with TRBJ1-1, with D perhaps matching TRBD1 (6 bases). This CDR3 spans 15 amino acids. Germline CDR1 and CDR2: GTSNPN and SVGIG (reference sequence). V was cut by 3 bases and J by 1 base, with 15 bases left in between. The CDR3 region is CAWRNRGGANTEAFF. The CDR3, as DNA: TGTGCCTGGAGAAATAGAGGGGGGGCGAACACTGAAGCTTTCTTT.

The chain links TRBV28 to TRBJ1-2; D unclear. CDR1 is MDHEN, CDR2 SYDVKM, per germline. The CDR3 totals 16 residues. V was pared by 2 bases and J by 3 bases, with 16 bases between. The CDR3 DNA reads as TGTGCCAGCAGTTTACGCGACGGAACCCGTTACTATGGCTACACCTTC. Its translation is CASSLRDGTRYYGYTF.

V and J are TRBV28 and TRBJ2-2; maybe TRBD2 (5 bases). Germline assignment: CDR1 MDHEN and CDR2 SYDVKM. V lost 5 bases to trimming and J lost 4 bases, with 11 bases between them. The CDR3 sequence is 14 residues long. CDR3 nucleotides: TGTGCCAGCAGTCTCCTCCGGGGCACCGGGGAGCTGTTTTTT. Translated, it gives CASSLLRGTGELFF.

The CDR3 protein is CASSLVAGVSASSSPLHF. CDR3 bases: TGCGCCAGCAGCTTGGTGGCTGGGGTTTCAGCCTCTAGTTCACCCCTCCACTTT. J is TRBJ1-6 and V is TRBV5-1; D is ambiguous. The CDR3 extends over 18 amino acids. From germline, CDR1 is SGHRS and CDR2 YFSETQ. V lost 0 bases, J lost 9 bases, and 22 bases lay in between.

This clone was picked up a small number of times. The J gene is TRBJ2-7, the V gene TRBV2; D is unresolved. Per the germline V gene, CDR1 is SNHLY and CDR2 is FYNNEI. Trimming shortened V by 3 bases and J by 0 bases, and 12 bases separated the two germline ends. CDR3 length: 15 amino acids. The CDR3 reads CASSDVKPTSYEQYF. Written as DNA, the CDR3 is TGTGCCAGCAGTGATGTCAAGCCCACCTCCTACGAGCAGTACTTC.

The chain links TRBV11-1 to TRBJ1-1; no clear D gene. This CDR3 spans 12 amino acids. In germline, CDR1 is SGHAT, CDR2 FQDESV (reference sequence). Trimming took off 3 bases at V and 4 bases at J, with 6 bases between the two ends. The CDR3 loop reads CASSLASTEAFF. In DNA, the CDR3 is TGTGCCAGCAGCTTGGCTTCCACTGAAGCTTTCTTT.

The gene calls are TRBV6-5 and TRBJ1-1; 10 nucleotides match TRBD1. The germline V gene encodes CDR1 MNHEY and CDR2 SVGAGI. The CDR3 totals 14 residues. V lost 6 bases and J lost 3; bases outside the gene matches: 4. Here the CDR3 DNA reads TGTGCCAGCAGGGGACAGGGGTTGGACACTGAAGCTTTCTTT. Translation gives CASRGQGLDTEAFF.

The chain uses TRBV11-3 and TRBJ1-1, with D hard to call. CDR3 length: 13 residues. Trimming removed 4 bases from V and 0 bases from J, with 6 bases in between. Germline assignment: CDR1 SGHNT and CDR2 YENEEA. Here the CDR3 DNA reads TGTGCCAGCAGCTCCAACATGAACACTGAAGCTTTCTTT. Amino acid sequence: CASSSNMNTEAFF.

The chain uses TRBV25-1 and TRBJ1-1, with D unresolved. Germline CDR1 and CDR2: MGHDK and SYGVNS. V lost 2 bases, J lost 2 bases, and 9 bases lay in between. CDR3 size: 14 residues. The CDR3 reads CASSEPLENTEAFF. Here the CDR3 DNA reads TGTGCCAGCAGTGAACCCCTGGAAAACACTGAAGCTTTCTTT.

The chain couples TRBV24-1 to TRBJ2-1; 11 nucleotides align to TRBD2. V lost 3 bases and J lost 6; bases outside the gene matches: 9. CDR3 size: 17 residues. The V gene's germline CDR1 is KGHDR and CDR2 SFDVKD. The CDR3 spells CATSDIVSGRAGNEQFF. CDR3 sequence (DNA): TGTGCCACCAGTGATATCGTTAGCGGGAGGGCTGGCAATGAGCAGTTCTTC.

V is TRBV5-1 and J is TRBJ2-3, with 16 bases aligning to TRBD2. With V trimmed by 4 bases and J by 4 bases, 9 bases remained unmatched. The CDR3 has 18 amino acids. From germline, CDR1 is SGHRS and CDR2 YFSETQ. The CDR3 nucleotides read TGCGCCAGCAGCCGAGGGACTAGCGGGGGGGCTTTTGCAGATACGCAGTATTTT. Its protein product is CASSRGTSGGAFADTQYF.

The rearrangement uses TRBV27 and TRBJ2-1; D gene unclear. The V gene's germline CDR1 is MNHEY and CDR2 SMNVEV (reference sequence). This CDR3 has 13 amino acids. Trimming cost V 3 bases and J 9 bases, with 12 bases left between them. CDR3 protein: CASSFGAVGEQFF. The CDR3 DNA reads TGTGCCAGCAGTTTCGGAGCTGTAGGTGAGCAGTTCTTC.

The chain has TRBV5-5 and TRBJ2-2, with D possibly TRBD1 on 6 matching bases. CDR1 SGHKS and CDR2 YYEKEE come from the germline V gene (reference sequence). The V gene lost 5 bases and the J gene lost 1 base, with 15 bases spanning the gap. The CDR3 loop spans 16 amino acids. DNA for the CDR3: TGTGCCAGCAGTCACACAGGGTTTCAGAACACCGGGGAGCTGTTTTTT. Protein sequence: CASSHTGFQNTGELFF.

CDR3 loop: CASSVGQREGYTF. The CDR3 region has the DNA TGTGCCAGCAGCGTTGGACAGAGGGAAGGCTACACCTTC. V gene TRBV7-8 combines with J gene TRBJ1-2; TRBD1 is a possible D gene (6 bases). The CDR3 loop spans 13 amino acids. Looked up from germline, CDR1 is SGHVS and CDR2 is FQNEAQ. V lost 5 bases to trimming and J lost 8 bases, with 15 bases between them.

The chain carries TRBV9 and TRBJ1-2; TRBD1 matches 11 bases. CDR1 SGDLS and CDR2 YYNGEE come from the germline V gene. Losses at the gene ends were 0 bases for V and 8 bases for J; bases not matched to a gene: 6. The CDR3 length is 15 residues. CDR3 amino acids: CASSVGTGGAAGYTF. The CDR3 nucleotides read TGTGCCAGCAGCGTAGGGACAGGGGGCGCGGCAGGCTACACCTTC. The entire variable domain, with the rest obtained from reference TRBV9 and TRBJ1-2, is as follows: DSGVTQTPKHLITATGQRVTLRCSPRSGDLSVYWYQQSLDQGLQFLIQYYNGEERAKGNILERFSAQQFPDLHSELNLSSLELGDSALYFCASSVGTGGAAGYTFGSGTRLTVV.

The DNA for the CDR3 is TGCGCCAGCAGCTTGGCCTCTACGTCCACTGAAGCTTTCTTT. This translates into CASSLASTSTEAFF. The gene calls are TRBV5-1 and TRBJ1-1; no clear D gene. The V gene lost 0 bases and the J gene lost 4 bases, with 10 bases spanning the gap. The CDR3 totals 14 residues. CDR1 and CDR2 from the germline V gene are SGHRS and YFSETQ.

This clone was detected once. This chain connects TRBV5-6 to TRBJ2-7; 15 bases agree with TRBD2. There are 14 residues in the CDR3. The junction had 1 base not matched to a gene; V was cut back by 5 bases and J by 4 bases. Germline V gives CDR1 SGHDT, CDR2 YYEEEE. This chain's CDR3 is CASSGTSGRYEQYF. DNA for the CDR3: TGTGCCAGCAGTGGGACTAGCGGGAGGTACGAGCAGTACTTC.

The chain has TRBV19 and TRBJ1-2; no reliable D call. V lost 4 bases and J lost 4, with 10 bases in between. Germline CDR1 LNHDA, CDR2 SQIVND (reference sequence). The CDR3 totals 13 residues. CDR3 protein: CASSTLEAYGYTF. CDR3 in DNA: TGTGCCAGTAGTACTCTCGAGGCCTATGGCTACACCTTC.

The V call is TRBV4-1, the J call TRBJ1-6; D gene uncertain. The V end was cut by 1 base, the J end by 0 bases, with 10 bases between. CDR3 size: 17 residues. CDR1 is MGHRA and CDR2 is YSYEKL in the germline V gene. The CDR3 nucleotides read TGCGCCAGCAGCCAAGGGACCGCGAGCTCCTATAATTCACCCCTCCACTTT. Encoded protein: CASSQGTASSYNSPLHF.

This chain links TRBV28 with TRBJ2-1; unclear D gene. The CDR3 length is 15 residues. Trimming removed 3 bases at V and 0 bases at J, with 9 bases between. CDR1 MDHEN and CDR2 SYDVKM come from the germline V gene. Here the CDR3 reads CASSFGGSSYNEQFF. CDR3 bases: TGTGCCAGCAGTTTCGGCGGAAGCTCCTACAATGAGCAGTTCTTC.